The 9 T cell receptor beta chains listed next were all sequenced from one sample in a study of blood T cell repertoires in COVID-19. Method: immunoSEQ multiplex PCR; TCRdb's copy keeps in-frame clones and lacks some. The sample holds 350,000 to 450,000 clones; about 88% are singletons and the top ten take around 3%. Source material: peripheral blood. All receptors derive from a human donor in a cohort sampled during active COVID-19.

The rearrangement joins TRBV18 to TRBJ2-1; possibly TRBD1 for D (6 bases). The length of the CDR3 is 14 residues. The germline V gene encodes CDR1 KGHSH and CDR2 LQKENI. The V and J ends lost 2 bases and 6 bases respectively, with 11 bases between them. As DNA, the CDR3 is TGTGCCAGCTCACCAAAAACAGGGATCAATGAGCAGTTCTTC. This sequence encodes CASSPKTGINEQFF. The variable domain in full, with the rest retrieved from reference TRBV18 and TRBJ2-1, is NAGVMQNPRHLVRRRGQEARLRCSPMKGHSHVYWYRQLPEEGLKFMVYLQKENIIDESGMPKERFSAEFPKEGPSILRIQQVVRGDSAAYFCASSPKTGINEQFFGPGTRLTVL.

The V gene is TRBV12-3 or TRBV12-4, the J gene TRBJ2-3; TRBD1 matches 7 bases. The CDR3 contains 12 residues. Trimming removed 6 bases from V and 9 bases from J; junction bases left unmatched: 6. CDR3 sequence (DNA): TGTGCCAGCAGCCATGACAGGGTAACGCAGTATTTT. Translated: CASSHDRVTQYF.

The chain carries TRBV18 and TRBJ2-2; 7 bases are shared with TRBD1. The CDR3 runs 14 residues. Germline V gene sequence: CDR1 KGHSH, CDR2 LQKENI. The V segment lost 2 bases and the J segment 7 bases; nucleotides outside the gene matches: 4. The CDR3 nucleotides read TGTGCCAGCTCACCATCGACAGGGAACGGGGAGCTGTTTTTT. This translates into CASSPSTGNGELFF.

This clone occurred a few times. The chain has TRBV28 and TRBJ1-1, with a tentative D call TRBD1 (6 bases). Per germline, CDR1 MDHEN and CDR2 SYDVKM. This CDR3 is 15 amino acids long. V lost 8 bases, J lost 1 base, and 17 bases lay in between. CDR3 residues: CASEGEPRSNTEAFF. In DNA form, the CDR3 reads TGTGCCAGCGAGGGGGAGCCCAGGTCGAACACTGAAGCTTTCTTT. The whole variable domain, remainder taken from reference TRBV28 and TRBJ1-1, is DVKVTQSSRYLVKRTGEKVFLECVQDMDHENMFWYRQDPGLGLRLIYFSYDVKMKEKGDIPEGYSVSREKKERFSLILESASTNQTSMYLCASEGEPRSNTEAFFGQGTRLTVV.

V usage is TRBV5-1 and J usage is TRBJ2-1, with 10 bases fitting TRBD2. The CDR3 covers 16 residues. In germline, CDR1 is SGHRS, CDR2 YFSETQ. V was pared by 4 bases and J by 1 base, with 5 bases of the junction left unmatched. The CDR3 bases are TGCGCCAGCAGCCCCAGGACTAGCGGATCCTACAATGAGCAGTTCTTC. Translated: CASSPRTSGSYNEQFF.

In DNA, the CDR3 is TGTGCCAGCAGTTTTAGTGCGTCACTCAACTCACCCCTCCACTTT. This encodes CASSFSASLNSPLHF. This chain connects TRBV27 to TRBJ1-6; D unresolved. This CDR3 region has 15 residues. V was pared by 3 bases and J by 10 bases, with 16 bases between. The germline gives CDR1 MNHEY, CDR2 SMNVEV (reference sequence).

Remarks on this clone: Its ends do not fully match the called genes, so a read error is possible. V is TRBV7-7 and J is TRBJ2-3, with TRBD2 matching 10 bases. The CDR3 length is 16 residues. Germline V gene lookup returns CDR1 SSHAT and CDR2 FNYEAQ (reference sequence). The chain's CDR3 is CASSPRLAGDTDTQYF. DNA of the CDR3: TGTGCTAGCAGCCCCCGACTAGCGGGTGACACAGATACGCAGTATTTT.

This chain uses TRBV6-5 with TRBJ1-1; D remains unclear. V was shortened by 6 bases and J by 3 bases, with 17 bases between the two germline ends. This CDR3 has 15 amino acids. Germline V lookup: CDR1 MNHEY, CDR2 SVGAGI. The CDR3 DNA follows: TGTGCCAGCAGCCTGACTTACATCTCGGACACTGAAGCTTTCTTT. It yields the protein CASSLTYISDTEAFF.

The chain recombines TRBV4-1 with TRBJ2-3; 7 positions agree with TRBD1. CDR1 is MGHRA and CDR2 is YSYEKL in the germline V gene. The J segment lost 1 base and the V segment lost 0 bases, leaving 1 base of the junction unmatched. The CDR3 extends over 15 amino acids. The CDR3 region is CASSQDDRGTDTQYF. The CDR3 DNA reads as TGCGCCAGCAGCCAAGACGACAGGGGCACAGATACGCAGTATTTT.